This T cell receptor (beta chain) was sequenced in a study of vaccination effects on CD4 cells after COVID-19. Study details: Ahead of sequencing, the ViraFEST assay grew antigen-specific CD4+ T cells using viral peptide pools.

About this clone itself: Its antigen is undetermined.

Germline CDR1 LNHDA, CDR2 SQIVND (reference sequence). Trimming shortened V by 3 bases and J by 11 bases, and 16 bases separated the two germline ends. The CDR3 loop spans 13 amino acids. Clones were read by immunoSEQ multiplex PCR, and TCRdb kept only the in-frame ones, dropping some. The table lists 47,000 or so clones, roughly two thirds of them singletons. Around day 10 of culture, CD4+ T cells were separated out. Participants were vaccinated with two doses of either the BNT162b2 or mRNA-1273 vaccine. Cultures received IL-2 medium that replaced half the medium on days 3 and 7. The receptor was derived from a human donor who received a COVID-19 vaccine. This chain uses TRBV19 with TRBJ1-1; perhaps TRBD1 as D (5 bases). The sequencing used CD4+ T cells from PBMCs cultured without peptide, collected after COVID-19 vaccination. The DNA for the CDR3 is TGTGCCAGTAGTATTAACCGACAGTTTGACGCTTTCTTT. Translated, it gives CASSINRQFDAFF. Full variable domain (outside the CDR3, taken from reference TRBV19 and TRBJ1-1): DGGITQSPKYLFRKEGQNVTLSCEQNLNHDAMYWYRQDPGQGLRLIYYSQIVNDFQKGDIAEGYSVSREKKESFPLTVTSAQKNPTAFYLCASSINRQFDAFFGQGTRLTVV.